One sample yielded the 2 T cell receptor beta chains listed below, sequenced in a study of early T cells in non-severe SARS-CoV-2 infection. A single record per CDR3 protein comes from TCRdb applying MiXCR to the 5' RACE reads. This sample has tens of thousands of distinct CDR3 sequences, with around 6.9% found just once. The sample was whole blood, taken at baseline. These receptors all come from an adult who was a healthcare worker with PCR-confirmed SARS-CoV-2 infection or an uninfected control (not recorded which).

This clonotype was counted a few times. The genes are TRBV6-5 and TRBJ2-5; D could derive from TRBD1 or TRBD2 (6 bases each). Germline V CDR1 and CDR2: MNHEY, SVGAGI. Trimming took 0 bases from V and 4 from J, leaving 12 bases between them. CDR3 length: 15 residues. The CDR3 DNA reads TGTGCCAGCAGTTACTCGGGGGGCGCGGGAGAGACCCAGTACTTC. This codes for CASSYSGGAGETQYF.

This clonotype was picked up a small number of times. The rearrangement uses TRBV11-3 and TRBJ2-3; D is undetermined. This CDR3 comprises 14 residues. Germline loops: CDR1 SGHNT, CDR2 YENEEA. V lost 4 bases, J lost 1 base, and 9 bases lay in between. CDR3: CASSSIGGTDTQYF. The CDR3 DNA reads TGTGCCAGCAGCTCCATTGGAGGCACAGATACGCAGTATTTT.